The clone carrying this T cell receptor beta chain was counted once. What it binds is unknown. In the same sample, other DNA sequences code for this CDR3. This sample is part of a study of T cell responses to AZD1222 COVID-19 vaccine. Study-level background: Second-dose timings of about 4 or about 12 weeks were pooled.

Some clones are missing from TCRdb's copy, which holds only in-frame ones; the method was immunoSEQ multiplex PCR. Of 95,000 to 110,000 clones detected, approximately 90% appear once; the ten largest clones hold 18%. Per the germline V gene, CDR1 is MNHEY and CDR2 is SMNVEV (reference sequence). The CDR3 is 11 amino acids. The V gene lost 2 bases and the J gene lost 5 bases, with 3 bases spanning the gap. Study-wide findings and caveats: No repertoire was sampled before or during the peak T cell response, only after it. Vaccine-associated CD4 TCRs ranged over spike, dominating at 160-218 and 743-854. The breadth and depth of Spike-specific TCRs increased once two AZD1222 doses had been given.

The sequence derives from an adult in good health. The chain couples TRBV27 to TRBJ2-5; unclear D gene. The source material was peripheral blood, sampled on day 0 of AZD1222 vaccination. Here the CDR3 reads CASSLGETQYF. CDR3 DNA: TGTGCCAGCAGTTTAGGGGAGACCCAGTACTTC.